The T cell receptor beta chain described here comes from a study of T-cell reconstitution after alpha-beta-depleted transplantation in children. Findings of the study overall: The main origin of T-cell counts and diversity one year after transplant was newly produced T cells. It was reported that alpha-beta T cells came from several hundred expanded graft clones (about two months after transplant). Some patients' high day-60 TCRbeta diversity was attributed to recipient cells surviving conditioning.

A library of TCRbeta sequences, prepared with unique molecular identifiers, was generated. TCRdb analysed the PCR reads with MiXCR anew, one entry per CDR3 protein. This sample has 800,000 to 1,000,000 distinct CDR3 sequences, with 25% to 30% found just once. For this clonotype: Its antigen is not identified.

Per the germline V gene, CDR1 is SGHRS and CDR2 is YFSETQ. Trimming removed 4 bases from V and 3 bases from J, with 20 bases in between. The CDR3 has 17 residues. The gene calls are TRBV5-1 and TRBJ1-5; D remains ambiguous. Source: PBMCs, mostly from graft donor cells, taken 360 days after TCRalphabeta/CD19-depleted stem cell transplant. The sequence was collected from a boy under two years old who had a stem cell transplant for SCID, so the T cells may come from the graft donor. The CDR3: CASSEFPLRGFNQPQHF. The CDR3 DNA reads as TGCGCCAGCAGCGAGTTCCCGCTTCGGGGTTTCAATCAGCCCCAGCATTTT.